This T cell receptor (beta chain) was sequenced during a study of shared clonotypes between healthy human individuals. Between the trimmed V and J ends, which lost 1 base and 4 bases, there was a span of 11 bases. The CDR3 length is 14 residues. The germline CDR1 and CDR2 sequences are SGHNT and YYREEE (reference sequence). Partitioning of CD4+ cells yielded a CD45RA+ naive subset and a CD45RA-negative memory subset. Every subset's genomic DNA went evenly onto several immunoSEQ plates. This table comes from immunoSEQ multiplex PCR, and its TCRdb copy is limited to in-frame clones, with some not included. The data contain some 900,000 clones, over 75% of them singletons.

Input material: memory CD4+ T cells sorted from blood. Stated subset: CD45RA-negative fraction. The chain employs TRBV5-4 and TRBJ2-5, with D hard to call. The sequence derives from a young man in good health. The CDR3 DNA reads as TGTGCCAGCAGCTTGTTGCTCCGGACAGAGACCCAGTACTTC. Amino acids: CASSLLLRTETQYF.